This TCR beta chain comes out of a study of cytomegalovirus exposure and HLA in healthy donors (dated by TCRdb to the late 2010s). Context from the whole study: According to a later analysis, the approximately 130 validation repertoires were produced on the same platform as the 680 or so repertoires of the first cohort. In addition to the first cohort of approximately 670 subjects, a separate validation cohort of about 120 different subjects was used. The study was designed to test whether signatures of past pathogen exposure could be identified by cataloging public T cell receptors. To predict cytomegalovirus infection status, the study combined high-throughput TCR immunosequencing, statistical association of individual TCRs with disease status, and machine learning.

According to the germline V gene, CDR1 reads MGHDK and CDR2 reads SYGVNS. V lost 11 bases and J lost 2 bases; the stretch between them is 3 bases long. Taken from cysteine to phenylalanine, the CDR3 has 9 residues. The sequence is cut down to CDR3 DNA, 27 bases in frame from base 1. The donors belonged to the validation cohort of approximately 130 subjects, which was separate from the approximately 610-subject first cohort. General conclusions and limits of the study: All 120 or so repertoires were used to score co-occurrence in the validation cohort in a later analysis, because that analysis had no HLA typing for the cohort. Most TCR sequences were seen in very few donors, while some public TCRs were found in many individuals. The study gave a list of under 200 TCR beta chains associated with cytomegalovirus. In vitro tests confirmed that a few of the cytomegalovirus-associated TCR beta chains recognize cytomegalovirus antigens. A later analysis found that TCRs clustered in the first cohort also tended to co-occur in the 95 to 150 validation repertoires, with approximately 94% of cluster scores above 0. In both the original and validation cohorts, the classifier was reported to diagnose cytomegalovirus status with high specificity and sensitivity. It was suggested by the authors that the approach could potentially be generalized to other disease states and immunological phenotypes.

About this clone itself: Its antigen target is currently unknown. The input lacks base qualities; no much larger clone sits a single base away.

Library creation used the immunoSEQ multiplex PCR assay. For the original study's pipeline: To diagnose cytomegalovirus status from the catalog of TCR beta chain sequences, a statistical classification framework was built. This immuneACCESS table, as held by TCRdb, lists in-frame sequences with V and J called but not all clones. Of the missing ones, under half trace to an unresolved V gene in checked studies; the others have no known cause. That table supplies the V and J calls and clone size; D and trimming were determined from the DNA. This sample comprises 200,000 to 250,000 clones, roughly 80% of them detected only once. The ten largest account for 5.5% to 6.5% of the sample.

The TCR sequence derives from a woman younger than 30 in good health and CMV-seronegative. Source material: PBMCs. Here the chain combines TRBV25-1 and TRBJ2-5; no confident D gene assignment can be made. The CDR3 protein is CAGQETQYF. The nucleotides read TGTGCCGGGCAAGAGACCCAGTACTTC.